This T cell receptor beta chain was documented in a study of spatial heterogeneity in lung cancer. Study information: Combinations of a unique TCR and a UMI were tallied in raw reads, and on average each appeared more than ten times.

Time point indicated: sample taken at primary tumor resection. Whole RNA was taken from tumor, nontumor lung or frozen PBMC; it was then sequenced unsorted. Germline V gives CDR1 SEHNR, CDR2 FQNEAQ (reference sequence). J lost 4 bases, V lost 4 bases, and 7 bases had no gene match. This CDR3 contains 15 residues. As to this clonotype: This beta chain is a stray read from a library made for alpha chains; its abundance is not meaningful.

From the 5' RACE reads, TCRdb called clonotypes with MiXCR, one entry per CDR3 protein. Of roughly 800 distinct CDR3 sequences in the sample, about 17% were seen once. The sequence came from a male donor with early-stage non-small cell lung cancer. The chain is built from TRBV7-9 and TRBJ2-1, with 7 bases matching TRBD2. Sample: normal lung tissue next to the tumor, taken at surgery. The CDR3 region has the DNA TGTGCCAGCAGCTCGCTAGCGGACCTATACAATGAGCAGTTCTTC. This encodes CASSSLADLYNEQFF.